A selection of T cell receptor beta chains follows, all from one sample in a study of regulatory T cells in long-lasting Graves disease. Each CDR3 protein is one row after TCRdb ran MiXCR on the multiplex PCR reads. Counted here are approximately 400,000 distinct CDR3 sequences, 20% to 25% occurring once; the ten biggest clones make up around 30%. Sequenced here: peripheral blood mononuclear cells (PBMCs), sampled when the disease was refractory, from a patient treated with antithyroid drugs. These TCRs come from a woman aged 40-49 years with Graves disease. The CDR3 runs from the conserved cysteine through the conserved F or W. Fields, in order: D gene, CDR3 length, clone size, V gene, J gene, CDR3 protein, CDR3 DNA. A D gene is named only where the DNA matches it firmly. Where a row states a size, it is once, few, many or the class of an expanded clone; other rows omit it.

TRBD1	17	NA	TRBV5-4	TRBJ1-1	CASSLDRGKDEDTEAFF	TGTGCCAGCAGCTTGGACAGGGGGAAGGATGAAGACACTGAAGCTTTCTTT
NA	13	NA	TRBV5-1	TRBJ2-5	CASSLDDPETQYF	TGCGCCAGCAGCTTGGACGACCCGGAGACCCAGTACTTC
TRBD2	15	NA	TRBV7-7	TRBJ2-3	CASSPGTSEADTQYF	TGTGCTAGCAGCCCCGGGACTAGCGAGGCAGATACGCAGTATTTT
TRBD1	15	NA	TRBV24-1	TRBJ1-2	CATSESDRGQSGYTF	TGTGCCACCAGTGAGTCGGACAGGGGGCAGAGTGGCTACACCTTC
TRBD1	11	many	TRBV7-2	TRBJ2-2	CAGQGAGELFF	TGTGCCGGACAGGGGGCCGGGGAGCTGTTTTTT
NA	14	NA	TRBV5-1	TRBJ2-7	CASIPLPGAGEQYF	TGCGCCAGCATCCCTCTCCCGGGGGCCGGCGAGCAGTACTTC
NA	15	few	TRBV7-9	TRBJ1-4	CASSLDGRSNEKLFF	TGTGCCAGCAGCCTCGACGGCCGCTCTAATGAAAAACTGTTTTTT
NA	15	NA	TRBV6-1	TRBJ2-2	CASSDGALLTGELFF	TGTGCCAGCAGTGATGGGGCCCTCCTCACCGGGGAGCTGTTTTTT
NA	14	few	TRBV14	TRBJ1-4	CASSQAGMRGKLFF	TGTGCCAGCAGCCAAGCAGGAATGAGGGGAAAACTGTTTTTT
TRBD2	17	few	TRBV11-2	TRBJ2-7	CASSSMRLAGLLREQYF	TGTGCCAGCAGCTCCATGAGACTAGCGGGATTGCTACGGGAGCAGTACTTC
NA	16	many	TRBV6-2/TRBV6-3	TRBJ2-5	CASSYSGRPPTETQYF	TGTGCCAGCAGTTACTCAGGTCGGCCCCCCACGGAGACCCAGTACTTC
NA	17	NA	TRBV5-5	TRBJ2-6	CASSLGGGHSGANVLTF	TGTGCCAGCAGCTTGGGTGGGGGACACTCTGGGGCCAACGTCCTGACTTTC
TRBD1	15	NA	TRBV5-1	TRBJ2-7	CASSLRGTAVYEQYF	TGCGCCAGCAGCTTGCGTGGGACAGCGGTCTACGAGCAGTACTTC
TRBD1	12	few	TRBV20-1	TRBJ2-7	CSAGDRGYEQYF	TGCAGTGCTGGGGACAGGGGCTACGAGCAGTACTTC
NA	14	few	TRBV7-8	TRBJ2-7	CASSPQTNSYEQYF	TGTGCCAGCAGCCCTCAGACAAACTCCTACGAGCAGTACTTC
NA	15	many	TRBV20-1	TRBJ1-6	CSATIRTKGGSPLHF	TGCAGTGCTACGATCCGAACAAAGGGAGGTTCACCCCTCCACTTT
TRBD2	16	few	TRBV7-9	TRBJ2-1	CASTQHGAGGDIEQFF	TGTGCCAGCACCCAACACGGCGCGGGAGGGGATATTGAGCAGTTCTTC
TRBD1	13	NA	TRBV6-2/TRBV6-3	TRBJ2-1	CASSPGTGVEQFF	TGTGCCAGCAGTCCCGGGACAGGGGTTGAGCAGTTCTTC
NA	15	NA	TRBV7-9	TRBJ1-1	CASTEGGGRTTEAFF	TGTGCCAGCACCGAGGGAGGGGGGCGGACCACTGAAGCTTTCTTT
NA	16	few	TRBV2	TRBJ2-7	CASSEAADYPTYEQYF	TGTGCCAGCAGTGAAGCGGCCGACTATCCCACCTACGAGCAGTACTTC
NA	18	NA	TRBV27	TRBJ1-2	CASSLPRYTRGANYGYTF	TGTGCCAGCAGTTTACCGCGATATACACGGGGTGCTAACTATGGCTACACCTTC
NA	16	NA	TRBV5-5	TRBJ2-4	CASSSTTGILRNIQYF	TGTGCCAGCAGCTCGACGACCGGGATTCTTAGAAACATTCAGTACTTC
NA	18	NA	TRBV20-1	TRBJ2-4	CSAHFPPEGYLAKNIQYF	TGCAGTGCCCATTTTCCCCCTGAGGGATACCTAGCCAAAAACATTCAGTACTTC
NA	17	few	TRBV2	TRBJ2-4	CASRTPSGNGAKNIQYF	TGTGCCAGCAGAACCCCGTCGGGTAATGGGGCCAAAAACATTCAGTACTTC
TRBD2	15	NA	TRBV6-4	TRBJ2-1	CASSYGLAGRDEQFF	TGTGCCAGCAGTTACGGGTTAGCGGGAAGGGATGAGCAGTTCTTC
NA	16	NA	TRBV7-9	TRBJ2-1	CASSRGGSGRRNEQFF	TGTGCCAGCAGCAGAGGGGGTAGCGGGCGGCGAAATGAGCAGTTCTTC
NA	14	once	TRBV12-3/TRBV12-4	TRBJ2-2	CASSLVREAGELFF	TGTGCCAGCAGTTTAGTCAGGGAGGCCGGGGAGCTGTTTTTT
NA	15	few	TRBV14	TRBJ2-7	CASSQYGRGLHEQYF	TGTGCCAGCAGCCAATACGGGCGAGGACTCCACGAGCAGTACTTC
NA	15	NA	TRBV19	TRBJ1-5	CASSIELGPGQPQHF	TGTGCCAGTAGTATAGAGTTAGGCCCAGGTCAGCCCCAGCATTTT
NA	17	few	TRBV6-6	TRBJ2-6	CASSYSYWTSGANVLTF	TGTGCCAGCAGTTACTCGTACTGGACCTCTGGGGCCAACGTCCTGACTTTC
TRBD1	15	NA	TRBV5-1	TRBJ2-7	CASSLTGTGILEQYF	TGCGCCAGCAGCTTGACCGGGACAGGGATCTTAGAGCAGTACTTC
TRBD1	14	many	TRBV28	TRBJ1-5	CASSLDRGPQPQHF	TGTGCCAGCAGTTTAGACAGGGGGCCGCAGCCCCAGCATTTT
TRBD2	14	NA	TRBV12-3/TRBV12-4	TRBJ2-7	CASSQALANNEQYF	TGTGCCAGCAGCCAAGCACTAGCGAACAACGAGCAGTACTTC